Listed below are T cell receptor beta chains from one sample, sequenced in a study of beta chain features in type 1 diabetes. Only in-frame clones appear in the TCRdb table, and some are missing; sequencing was by immunoSEQ multiplex PCR. This repertoire shows about 220,000 clones, under 13% found once; its top ten account for approximately 1.4%. What was sequenced was central memory CD4+ T cells from blood. These TCRs come from a man between 18 and 29 years old in good health. Each CDR3 is given with its conserved first and last residue. Fields, in order: clone size, J gene, V gene, D gene, CDR3 protein, CDR3 DNA. D genes are given only for firm matches. The listing skips clone size in some rows; elsewhere it reads once, few, many or a size class.

few | TRBJ2-5 | TRBV7-2 | - | CASSLDRGRETQYF | TGTGCCAGCAGCTTAGACCGAGGGAGGGAGACCCAGTACTTC
few | TRBJ2-5 | TRBV11-2 | TRBD1 | CASSYPGQGFQETQYF | TGTGCCAGCAGCTACCCGGGACAGGGTTTCCAGGAGACCCAGTACTTC
many | TRBJ1-5 | TRBV6-4 | - | CASSGDDGQPQHF | TGTGCCAGCAGCGGGGACGATGGCCAGCCCCAGCATTTT
- | TRBJ1-4 | TRBV27 | TRBD1 | CASSPQGMGEKLFF | TGTGCCAGCAGTCCACAGGGGATGGGTGAAAAACTGTTTTTT
few | TRBJ1-1 | TRBV10-3 | - | CAISERPRNTEAFF | TGTGCCATCAGTGAAAGACCCAGAAACACTGAAGCTTTCTTT
- | TRBJ2-5 | TRBV6-5 | TRBD1 | CASTSWGQGTQYF | TGTGCCAGCACCTCCTGGGGACAGGGGACCCAGTACTTC
few | TRBJ2-1 | TRBV29-1 | TRBD2 | CSVASGRALHEQFF | TGCAGCGTGGCTAGCGGGAGGGCTCTCCATGAGCAGTTCTTC
few | TRBJ2-5 | TRBV2 | - | CASSENYNLGETQYF | TGTGCCAGCAGTGAAAACTATAATCTGGGAGAGACCCAGTACTTC
- | TRBJ2-5 | TRBV23-1 | TRBD2 | CASSRGGRGETQYF | TGCGCCAGCAGTCGCGGTGGGAGGGGTGAGACCCAGTACTTC
- | TRBJ1-2 | TRBV11-2 | - | CASSLRSGRIGGYTF | TGTGCCAGCAGCTTAAGAAGTGGCAGGATCGGAGGCTACACCTTC
once | TRBJ2-3 | TRBV4-2 | - | CASSFSGRLSSTDTQYF | TGTGCCAGCAGCTTTAGTGGCAGACTTAGCAGCACAGATACGCAGTATTTT
- | TRBJ2-5 | TRBV6-6 | - | CASSQMETQYF | TGTGCCAGCAGTCAAATGGAGACCCAGTACTTC
- | TRBJ1-1 | TRBV30 | - | CAWSPGRTEAFF | TGTGCCTGGAGCCCGGGAAGGACTGAAGCTTTCTTT
- | TRBJ2-4 | TRBV7-2 | TRBD2 | CASSLLGAGGGNIQYF | TGTGCCAGCAGCTTATTGGGTGCGGGGGGTGGAAACATTCAGTACTTC
- | TRBJ2-2 | TRBV28 | - | CASSFGWNTGELFF | TGTGCCAGCAGTTTCGGCTGGAACACCGGGGAGCTGTTTTTT
few | TRBJ1-4 | TRBV15 | TRBD1 | CATSRAPGQGAGEKLFF | TGTGCCACCAGCCGCGCTCCGGGACAGGGGGCGGGGGAAAAACTGTTTTTT
- | TRBJ2-1 | TRBV19 | TRBD1 | CASSIRTGSNEQFF | TGTGCCAGTAGTATTCGGACAGGCTCCAATGAGCAGTTCTTC
many | TRBJ1-2 | TRBV20-1 | - | CSAQLGDGYTF | TGCAGTGCTCAACTCGGGGATGGCTACACCTTC
many | TRBJ1-3 | TRBV13 | - | CASSFLVDASSGNTIYF | TGTGCCAGCAGTTTCCTTGTCGATGCCTCCTCTGGAAACACCATATATTTT
few | TRBJ1-1 | TRBV30 | - | CAWSLRVGTEAFF | TGTGCCTGGAGTCTACGAGTAGGGACTGAAGCTTTCTTT
many | TRBJ2-7 | TRBV28 | - | CASTRAGYEQYF | TGTGCCAGCACCCGGGCGGGTTACGAGCAGTACTTC
- | TRBJ2-3 | TRBV7-9 | - | CASSLGLAADTQYF | TGTGCCAGCAGCTTAGGGCTAGCAGCGGATACGCAGTATTTT
- | TRBJ1-2 | TRBV25-1 | TRBD1 | CASSEPGGLYYGYTF | TGTGCCAGCAGTGAGCCAGGGGGCTTGTACTATGGCTACACCTTC
few | TRBJ2-5 | TRBV29-1 | - | CSVPFWEETQYF | TGCAGCGTTCCCTTCTGGGAAGAGACCCAGTACTTC
many | TRBJ2-2 | TRBV5-4 | TRBD1 | CASSLVGQRSGELFF | TGTGCCAGCAGCTTGGTGGGACAGCGGTCCGGGGAGCTGTTTTTT
few | TRBJ2-4 | TRBV7-3 | - | CASSQEGVEGNIQYF | TGTGCCAGCAGCCAGGAAGGGGTAGAGGGAAACATTCAGTACTTC
- | TRBJ2-7 | TRBV2 | - | CASRYATYEQYF | TGTGCCAGCCGATATGCGACCTACGAGCAGTACTTC
few | TRBJ2-1 | TRBV9 | TRBD2 | CASSVATGLAGHNEQFF | TGTGCCAGCAGCGTAGCTACGGGACTAGCGGGCCACAATGAGCAGTTCTTC
few | TRBJ2-3 | TRBV29-1 | TRBD1 | CSVEGRGNTDTQYF | TGCAGCGTTGAGGGCAGGGGGAACACAGATACGCAGTATTTT
- | TRBJ1-2 | TRBV2 | - | CASSVSGSYGYTF | TGTGCCAGCAGTGTATCAGGAAGCTATGGCTACACCTTC
few | TRBJ1-6 | TRBV7-2 | TRBD1 | CASSPVRQGGSPLHF | TGTGCCAGCAGCCCCGTAAGACAGGGAGGCTCACCCCTCCACTTT
few | TRBJ2-5 | TRBV7-9 | TRBD2 | CASNPGLADQETQYF | TGTGCCAGCAACCCGGGACTAGCGGACCAAGAGACCCAGTACTTC
few | TRBJ2-1 | TRBV5-4 | TRBD2 | CASSLGLAGGYNEQFF | TGTGCCAGCAGCTTGGGCCTAGCGGGAGGGTACAATGAGCAGTTCTTC
- | TRBJ2-3 | TRBV7-2 | - | CASSLVAGRTDTQYF | TGTGCCAGCAGCTTAGTTGCGGGCCGCACAGATACGCAGTATTTT